These T cell receptor beta chains were read from a single sample in a study of OX40 agonist ivuxolimab in advanced cancers. Profiling relied on immunoSEQ multiplex PCR, and the TCRdb table lists in-frame clones only, not all of them. The sample includes about 71,000 clones, about 81% of them seen just once. Sample: CD4+ or CD8+ T cells sorted from blood, taken in a trial of the OX40 agonist ivuxolimab. These TCRs come from an adult with an advanced solid tumor such as melanoma, head and neck, liver or kidney cancer. The CDR3 runs from the conserved cysteine through the conserved F or W. A D gene is named only where the DNA matches it firmly. Where a row states a size, it is once, few, many or the class of an expanded clone; other rows omit it.

cdr3_aa: CASSVEGRYADTEAFF
cdr3_nt: TGTGCCAGCAGCGTAGAAGGGAGATACGCTGACACTGAAGCTTTCTTT
clone_size: .
j_call: TRBJ1-1
v_call: TRBV9
d_call: .

cdr3_aa: CASSQGVSSGNTIYF
cdr3_nt: TGCGCCAGCAGCCAGGGTGTCTCCTCTGGAAACACCATATATTTT
clone_size: .
j_call: TRBJ1-3
v_call: TRBV4-1
d_call: .

cdr3_aa: CASSQGAGQPQHF
cdr3_nt: TGTGCCAGCAGCCAGGGGGCAGGGCAGCCCCAGCATTTT
clone_size: .
j_call: TRBJ1-5
v_call: TRBV7-3
d_call: TRBD1

cdr3_aa: CASSLDLTDTQYF
cdr3_nt: TGTGCCAGCAGCTTGGACCTCACAGATACGCAGTATTTT
clone_size: .
j_call: TRBJ2-3
v_call: TRBV5-4
d_call: .

cdr3_aa: CASSPQVSNTEAFF
cdr3_nt: TGCGCCAGCAGCCCCCAGGTATCGAACACTGAAGCTTTCTTT
clone_size: .
j_call: TRBJ1-1
v_call: TRBV5-1
d_call: .

cdr3_aa: CASSQVRAGDGYTF
cdr3_nt: TGCGCCAGCAGCCAAGTAAGGGCAGGAGATGGCTACACCTTC
clone_size: .
j_call: TRBJ1-2
v_call: TRBV4-1
d_call: .

cdr3_aa: CASSPGRLANYGYTF
cdr3_nt: TGTGCCAGTAGCCCCGGACGACTAGCTAACTATGGCTACACCTTC
clone_size: .
j_call: TRBJ1-2
v_call: TRBV19
d_call: .

cdr3_aa: CASCEDRLSYNEQFF
cdr3_nt: TGCGCCAGCTGCGAGGATCGTCTCTCCTACAATGAGCAGTTCTTC
clone_size: .
j_call: TRBJ2-1
v_call: TRBV5-1
d_call: .

cdr3_aa: CASSGTHRELFF
cdr3_nt: TGTGCCAGCAGTGGGACCCACCGGGAGCTGTTTTTT
clone_size: .
j_call: TRBJ2-2
v_call: TRBV6-1
d_call: .

cdr3_aa: CASSAVMTGEGEQFF
cdr3_nt: TGTGCCAGCAGTGCCGTGATGACGGGAGAGGGTGAGCAGTTCTTC
clone_size: once
j_call: TRBJ2-1
v_call: TRBV6-1
d_call: .

cdr3_aa: CASSLELPPRDF
cdr3_nt: TGTGCCAGCAGCTTAGAGTTACCGCCTAGGGACTTC
clone_size: .
j_call: TRBJ1-2
v_call: TRBV7-9
d_call: .

cdr3_aa: CTSSVDLSYNEQFF
cdr3_nt: TGTACCAGCAGCGTCGACCTCTCCTACAATGAGCAGTTCTTC
clone_size: .
j_call: TRBJ2-1
v_call: TRBV9
d_call: .

cdr3_aa: CASSSGQGAHEQFF
cdr3_nt: TGCGCCAGCAGCTCGGGACAGGGGGCTCATGAGCAGTTCTTC
clone_size: .
j_call: TRBJ2-1
v_call: TRBV5-1
d_call: TRBD1

cdr3_aa: CASSQSRKGYEQYF
cdr3_nt: TGTGCCAGCAGCCAATCAAGAAAGGGCTACGAGCAGTACTTC
clone_size: .
j_call: TRBJ2-7
v_call: TRBV11-3
d_call: .

cdr3_aa: CASRPGQNYGYTF
cdr3_nt: TGTGCCAGCAGGCCCGGACAGAACTATGGCTACACCTTC
clone_size: .
j_call: TRBJ1-2
v_call: TRBV6-5
d_call: .

cdr3_aa: CVWSPRDTDFSSQPQHF
cdr3_nt: TGTGTCTGGAGTCCGAGGGACACGGACTTTTCTAGTCAGCCCCAGCATTTT
clone_size: .
j_call: TRBJ1-5
v_call: TRBV30
d_call: .

cdr3_aa: CASSQDNNGHLYGYTF
cdr3_nt: TGTGCCAGCAGCCAAGATAATAACGGCCATCTTTATGGCTACACCTTC
clone_size: few
j_call: TRBJ1-2
v_call: TRBV4-2
d_call: .

cdr3_aa: CASTGDRQYGYTF
cdr3_nt: TGTGCCAGCACCGGTGACAGGCAATATGGCTACACCTTC
clone_size: .
j_call: TRBJ1-2
v_call: TRBV11-1
d_call: .

cdr3_aa: CASSLRGGQTNYGYTF
cdr3_nt: TGTGCCAGCAGCTTGAGAGGGGGACAGACTAACTATGGCTACACCTTC
clone_size: .
j_call: TRBJ1-2
v_call: TRBV5-5
d_call: TRBD1

cdr3_aa: CASRVAGGRTFEQFF
cdr3_nt: TGTGCCAGCAGGGTAGCGGGGGGGCGCACCTTTGAGCAGTTCTTC
clone_size: .
j_call: TRBJ2-1
v_call: TRBV2
d_call: TRBD2

cdr3_aa: CASSPHTGGNEQFF
cdr3_nt: TGTGCCAGCAGCCCCCATACAGGGGGCAATGAGCAGTTCTTC
clone_size: .
j_call: TRBJ2-1
v_call: TRBV11-3
d_call: TRBD1

cdr3_aa: CATSRGQVGALEQPQHF
cdr3_nt: TGTGCCACCAGCAGAGGGCAGGTTGGGGCCTTAGAACAGCCCCAGCATTTT
clone_size: .
j_call: TRBJ1-5
v_call: TRBV15
d_call: .

cdr3_aa: CASRQGNRAKNIQYF
cdr3_nt: TGTGCCAGCCGACAGGGTAATAGAGCCAAAAACATTCAGTACTTC
clone_size: once
j_call: TRBJ2-4
v_call: TRBV6-1
d_call: TRBD1

cdr3_aa: CASSLGGATDTQYF
cdr3_nt: TGTGCCAGCAGCTTAGGAGGTGCCACAGATACGCAGTATTTT
clone_size: .
j_call: TRBJ2-3
v_call: TRBV7-9
d_call: .

cdr3_aa: CASSFGGEKLFF
cdr3_nt: TGTGCCAGCAGCTTCGGGGGGGAAAAACTGTTTTTT
clone_size: .
j_call: TRBJ1-4
v_call: TRBV11-3
d_call: .

cdr3_aa: CASRRTSEQFF
cdr3_nt: TGTGCCAGCAGGAGGACTAGCGAGCAGTTCTTC
clone_size: .
j_call: TRBJ2-1
v_call: TRBV7-9
d_call: TRBD2

cdr3_aa: CASSYPGGGQETQYF
cdr3_nt: TGTGCCAGCAGTTACCCGGGCGGGGGCCAAGAGACCCAGTACTTC
clone_size: .
j_call: TRBJ2-5
v_call: TRBV6-6
d_call: TRBD2

cdr3_aa: CASSLQGATNEKLFF
cdr3_nt: TGCGCCAGCAGCTTACAGGGAGCAACTAATGAAAAACTGTTTTTT
clone_size: .
j_call: TRBJ1-4
v_call: TRBV5-1
d_call: .

cdr3_aa: CASSLDRGQGGSQPQHF
cdr3_nt: TGTGCCAGCAGCTTAGACAGAGGACAGGGGGGGAGCCAGCCCCAGCATTTT
clone_size: few
j_call: TRBJ1-5
v_call: TRBV7-9
d_call: TRBD1

cdr3_aa: CASIGRGITEAFF
cdr3_nt: TGTGCCAGTATAGGCAGGGGGATTACTGAAGCTTTCTTT
clone_size: .
j_call: TRBJ1-1
v_call: TRBV19
d_call: TRBD1

cdr3_aa: CASSLADYNEQFF
cdr3_nt: TGTGCCAGCAGCTTAGCGGATTACAATGAGCAGTTCTTC
clone_size: once
j_call: TRBJ2-1
v_call: TRBV11-3
d_call: .

cdr3_aa: CASSTWAKGVDTQYF
cdr3_nt: TGTGCCAGCAGCACCTGGGCCAAGGGGGTAGATACGCAGTATTTT
clone_size: .
j_call: TRBJ2-3
v_call: TRBV7-3
d_call: .

cdr3_aa: CASSVGGSMELFF
cdr3_nt: TGTGCCAGCAGCGTCGGGGGGAGTATGGAACTGTTTTTT
clone_size: .
j_call: TRBJ1-4
v_call: TRBV7-9
d_call: .

cdr3_aa: CASSSLAGGSGNEQFF
cdr3_nt: TGCGCCAGCAGCTCCCTAGCGGGAGGGTCGGGGAATGAGCAGTTCTTC
clone_size: .
j_call: TRBJ2-1
v_call: TRBV5-1
d_call: TRBD2

cdr3_aa: CSARRGYEQYF
cdr3_nt: TGCAGTGCTAGAAGGGGCTACGAGCAGTACTTC
clone_size: once
j_call: TRBJ2-7
v_call: TRBV20-1
d_call: .

cdr3_aa: CARGQGHEQYF
cdr3_nt: TGTGCCAGGGGACAGGGCCACGAGCAGTACTTC
clone_size: .
j_call: TRBJ2-7
v_call: TRBV6-1
d_call: TRBD1

cdr3_aa: CASSTTGSFTEAFF
cdr3_nt: TGTGCCAGCAGCACGACAGGGAGTTTCACTGAAGCTTTCTTT
clone_size: .
j_call: TRBJ1-1
v_call: TRBV7-9
d_call: TRBD1

cdr3_aa: CASSVYSMGGEQFF
cdr3_nt: TGTGCCAGCAGCGTATACAGCATGGGGGGTGAGCAGTTCTTC
clone_size: .
j_call: TRBJ2-1
v_call: TRBV9
d_call: .

cdr3_aa: CASSIVGVNTEAFF
cdr3_nt: TGTGCCAGTAGTATAGTTGGGGTGAACACTGAAGCTTTCTTT
clone_size: .
j_call: TRBJ1-1
v_call: TRBV19
d_call: .

cdr3_aa: CASSVRAMNTEAFF
cdr3_nt: TGTGCCAGCAGCGTCCGGGCCATGAACACTGAAGCTTTCTTT
clone_size: .
j_call: TRBJ1-1
v_call: TRBV9
d_call: .

cdr3_aa: CAWSDSMNTEAFF
cdr3_nt: TGTGCCTGGAGTGACAGCATGAACACTGAAGCTTTCTTT
clone_size: .
j_call: TRBJ1-1
v_call: TRBV30
d_call: .

cdr3_aa: CASSPKPTEAFF
cdr3_nt: TGTGCCAGCTCACCAAAACCTACTGAAGCTTTCTTT
clone_size: .
j_call: TRBJ1-1
v_call: TRBV18
d_call: .

cdr3_aa: CASSKLSNEQFF
cdr3_nt: TGTGCCAGTAGTAAGCTCAGTAATGAGCAGTTCTTC
clone_size: .
j_call: TRBJ2-1
v_call: TRBV19
d_call: .

cdr3_aa: CASTPSTLSPTQYF
cdr3_nt: TGTGCCAGCACTCCCAGTACCTTAAGCCCGACCCAGTACTTC
clone_size: .
j_call: TRBJ2-5
v_call: TRBV27
d_call: .

cdr3_aa: CASSSQGLGFGEQYF
cdr3_nt: TGCGCCAGCAGCTCACAGGGATTAGGGTTCGGCGAGCAGTACTTC
clone_size: .
j_call: TRBJ2-7
v_call: TRBV5-1
d_call: .

cdr3_aa: CASSPPSQSNTEAFF
cdr3_nt: TGTGCCAGCTCACCACCGAGTCAGTCGAACACTGAAGCTTTCTTT
clone_size: .
j_call: TRBJ1-1
v_call: TRBV18
d_call: .

cdr3_aa: CAPYGPLSDQPQHF
cdr3_nt: TGTGCCCCCTACGGGCCCCTGTCGGATCAGCCCCAGCATTTT
clone_size: .
j_call: TRBJ1-5
v_call: TRBV6-5
d_call: .

cdr3_aa: CASSPAGGKDTQYF
cdr3_nt: TGTGCCAGCAGCCCAGCGGGGGGGAAAGATACGCAGTATTTT
clone_size: .
j_call: TRBJ2-3
v_call: TRBV9
d_call: TRBD2

cdr3_aa: CASSPGGQGNSPLHF
cdr3_nt: TGTGCCAGCAGCCCAGGGGGACAGGGTAATTCACCCCTCCACTTT
clone_size: once
j_call: TRBJ1-6
v_call: TRBV7-9
d_call: TRBD1

cdr3_aa: CASRGPGSSGNTGELFF
cdr3_nt: TGTGCCAGCAGGGGCCCGGGCTCTAGCGGGAATACCGGGGAGCTGTTTTTT
clone_size: .
j_call: TRBJ2-2
v_call: TRBV11-2
d_call: TRBD2

cdr3_aa: CASSSRDSPPNEQFF
cdr3_nt: TGTGCCAGCAGCTCACGGGACTCCCCTCCGAATGAGCAGTTCTTC
clone_size: .
j_call: TRBJ2-1
v_call: TRBV7-8
d_call: .

cdr3_aa: CASSSPGLTIGAGELFF
cdr3_nt: TGCGCCAGCAGCTCCCCGGGCCTTACTATAGGAGCCGGGGAGCTGTTTTTT
clone_size: .
j_call: TRBJ2-2
v_call: TRBV5-1
d_call: .

cdr3_aa: CASRTDNYGYTF
cdr3_nt: TGCGCCAGCCGGACCGATAACTATGGCTACACCTTC
clone_size: .
j_call: TRBJ1-2
v_call: TRBV5-1
d_call: .

cdr3_aa: CACNNRQGRADTQYF
cdr3_nt: TGTGCCTGCAACAACCGACAGGGACGGGCAGATACGCAGTATTTT
clone_size: .
j_call: TRBJ2-3
v_call: TRBV30
d_call: TRBD1

cdr3_aa: CASSPTSGGFNEQFF
cdr3_nt: TGTGCCAGCAGCCCGACTAGCGGGGGGTTCAATGAGCAGTTCTTC
clone_size: .
j_call: TRBJ2-1
v_call: TRBV6-6
d_call: TRBD2

cdr3_aa: CASSKSGGPANEQFF
cdr3_nt: TGTGCCAGTAGTAAGTCGGGAGGGCCCGCGAATGAGCAGTTCTTC
clone_size: .
j_call: TRBJ2-1
v_call: TRBV19
d_call: TRBD2

cdr3_aa: CAWGLSYNEQFF
cdr3_nt: TGTGCCTGGGGACTTTCCTACAATGAGCAGTTCTTC
clone_size: .
j_call: TRBJ2-1
v_call: TRBV30
d_call: .

cdr3_aa: CASSSYSERYF
cdr3_nt: TGTGCCAGCAGCTCCTACTCAGAGAGGTACTTC
clone_size: .
j_call: TRBJ2-7
v_call: TRBV5-6
d_call: .